This record concerns one T cell receptor (beta chain) sequence. Its specificity is not known. CDR1 and CDR2 (germline): MGHRA, YSYEKL. The CDR3 length is 14 residues. This sample is drawn from a study of monozygotic twins with inflammatory bowel disease. TCRdb reanalyzed the 5' RACE reads, giving one entry per CDR3 protein sequence and no DNA. Its listing shows more than 85,000 distinct CDR3 sequences. Overall study findings and caveats: Patient repertoires may have gained variability from differing immunosuppressive treatments.

The chain is built from TRBV4-1 and TRBJ2-1; the D gene TCRdb calls, TRBD1, cannot be checked with no DNA. The sequenced sample consisted of blood. This clonotype was sampled from a human donor with ulcerative colitis or Crohn's disease, or a healthy co-twin of an affected twin (not recorded which). The CDR3 loop reads CASSQETGATEQFF.